The 3 T cell receptor beta chains given below trace back to one sample, sequenced in a study of shared clonotypes between healthy human individuals. Assay: immunoSEQ multiplex PCR; the TCRdb copy retains only in-frame clones and omits some. The sample holds about 1.5 million clones, 95% to 97% seen once. The sequenced sample consisted of naive CD4+ T cells sorted from blood. The subset denotes: CD45RA+ positively selected. The receptor set was obtained from a man aged 30-40 years in good health.

The rearrangement joins TRBV7-6 to TRBJ1-5; D perhaps matches TRBD1 (5 bases). This CDR3 comprises 14 residues. Germline V CDR1 and CDR2: SGHVS, FNYEAQ. Trimming took 5 bases from V and 3 from J, leaving 11 bases between them. As DNA, the CDR3 is TGTGCCAGCAGCGGGTTGGGACTCAATCAGCCCCAGCATTTT. This translates into CASSGLGLNQPQHF.

The rearrangement links TRBV6-1 to TRBJ2-7, with a possible D match to TRBD1 (6 bases). Germline loops: CDR1 MNHNS, CDR2 SASEGT. The CDR3 runs to 16 residues. The V gene lost 4 bases and the J gene lost 2 bases, with 18 bases spanning the gap. The CDR3 DNA is TGTGCCAGCAGTGCCACACAGGGCCCCGTCGCCTACGAGCAGTACTTC. Translating it yields CASSATQGPVAYEQYF.

The CDR3 region has the DNA TGTGCCAGAACCCAGACAGGGGACCCCTACAATGAGCAGTTCTTC. Protein: CARTQTGDPYNEQFF. The chain carries TRBV5-3 and TRBJ2-1; 8 positions match TRBD1. TRBV5-3 is flagged as an ORF with uncertain function. This CDR3 has 15 residues. The J segment lost 2 bases and the V segment lost 6 bases, leaving 7 bases of the junction unmatched.